This T cell receptor beta chain was obtained from a study of shared clonotypes between healthy human individuals. Points from the study as a whole: What rarefaction showed was incomplete sorted-subset sequencing despite large depth. Limitation of the genetic and exposure-history diversity represented came from the few donors.

As for this clone: Its antigen remains unidentified. One junction end does not reproduce the germline sequence, and a read error may be involved.

Profiling relied on immunoSEQ multiplex PCR, and the TCRdb table lists in-frame clones only, not all of them. Of some 1 million clones listed, 60% to 80% are singletons. The TCR sequence derives from a man aged 18 to 29 in good health. The sequencing input was memory CD4+ T cells sorted from blood. Subset in this sample: CD45RA-negative fraction.

The CDR3 nucleotides are TGTGCCGGGTCAGACTGGGGCCAAGAGCACTTC. Encoded protein: CAGSDWGQEHF. The chain uses TRBV6-1 and TRBJ2-5, with D possibly being TRBD1 (5 bases). The CDR3 spans 11 residues. Per germline, CDR1 MNHNS and CDR2 SASEGT.